A selection of T cell receptor beta chains follows, all from one sample in a study of identifying expanded T cells in peripheral blood. Sequenced by immunoSEQ multiplex PCR; TCRdb stores in-frame clones only, minus some. The sample comprises approximately 110,000 clones, about 89% of which are singletons, and about 15% rests with the top ten. The source material was blood. The receptors derive from a person between 18 and 75 years old in good health. Both conserved end residues are part of each CDR3. D genes are given only for firm matches. Rows may omit the clone size; those that give it use once, few, many or a size class.

clone_size d_call j_call v_call cdr3_nt cdr3_aa
- - TRBJ1-2 TRBV28 TGTGCCAGCAGTTTTCCGGCATATGGCTACACCTTC CASSFPAYGYTF
few - TRBJ1-2 TRBV27 TGTGCCAGCAGTCGAGGGCCAACCGCTAACTATGGCTACACCTTC CASSRGPTANYGYTF
- TRBD2 TRBJ2-5 TRBV5-8 TGTGCCAGCAGCCAGGGACTAGCGGGTTTACAAGAGACCCAGTACTTC CASSQGLAGLQETQYF
- TRBD2 TRBJ2-7 TRBV29-1 TGCAGCGCTCAGAGGGGGACTAGCGGAAACGAGCAGTACTTC CSAQRGTSGNEQYF
- TRBD2 TRBJ2-7 TRBV4-3 TGCGCCAGCAGCCAAGATCGGGAGGCCGAGCAGTACTTC CASSQDREAEQYF
- TRBD2 TRBJ2-1 TRBV19 TGTGCCAGTAAGGCGACATCTAGCGGGGGGGCGTACAATGAGCAGTTCTTC CASKATSSGGAYNEQFF
- - TRBJ2-7 TRBV7-2 TGTGCCAGCAGCTTAGAAGTCCCGTTTACTTACGAGCAGTACTTC CASSLEVPFTYEQYF
- - TRBJ1-1 TRBV7-9 TGTGCCAGCAGCTTACTTCCGTCAGAAGCTTTCTTT CASSLLPSEAFF
- - TRBJ1-6 TRBV7-2 TGTGCCAGCAGCTTAGATTCAGGGAGGCCCTATAATTCACCCCTCCACTTT CASSLDSGRPYNSPLHF
- - TRBJ2-5 TRBV6-5 TGTGCCAGCACCTCGGGCAGGATCCAAGAGACCCAGTACTTC CASTSGRIQETQYF
once TRBD1 TRBJ1-5 TRBV4-1 TGCGCCAGCAGCCACCCCGGGACAGGGGCCAATCAGCCCCAGCATTTT CASSHPGTGANQPQHF
- - TRBJ2-5 TRBV5-1 TGCGCCAGCAGCTGGGGTTTCAGGGACGAGACCCAGTACTTC CASSWGFRDETQYF
- TRBD1 TRBJ2-5 TRBV5-6 TGTGCCAGCAGCGGGGGACAGCACCAAGAGACCCAGTACTTC CASSGGQHQETQYF
- TRBD1 TRBJ1-6 TRBV6-5 TGTGCCAGCAGTTATCCCGACAGGGTAAATTCACCCCTCCACTTT CASSYPDRVNSPLHF
- - TRBJ2-3 TRBV14 TGTGCCAGCAGCCATAGCAGACACACAGATACGCAGTATTTT CASSHSRHTDTQYF
- - TRBJ2-1 TRBV9 TGTGCCAGCAGCGTAGAAGGGGCCAGGGATGAGCAGTTCTTC CASSVEGARDEQFF
- - TRBJ1-2 TRBV18 TGTGCCAGCTCACCAAACAATGGCTATGGCTACACCTTC CASSPNNGYGYTF
- TRBD2 TRBJ2-5 TRBV16 TGTGCCAGCAGACAATACGGGGGGCAAGAGACCCAGTACTTC CASRQYGGQETQYF
- - TRBJ1-1 TRBV7-2 TGTGCCAGCAGCTCCCAAGACAGGATTAACACTGAAGCTTTCTTT CASSSQDRINTEAFF
- TRBD1 TRBJ1-5 TRBV7-2 TGTGCCAGCAGCTCCCCAGCCGGGACAGGTCGTGTCAATCAGCCCCAGCATTTT CASSSPAGTGRVNQPQHF
- - TRBJ2-7 TRBV11-2 TGTGCCAGCAGCTTAGTTGACGCGGCTATAGGGCACGAGCAGTACTTC CASSLVDAAIGHEQYF
- - TRBJ2-1 TRBV20-1 TGCAGTGTCCTAACCGGCCCTGAGCAGTTCTTC CSVLTGPEQFF
- - TRBJ1-2 TRBV7-2 TGTGCCAGCAGCTTACCAACGTGGGAACGGGGCTACACCTTC CASSLPTWERGYTF
few - TRBJ1-3 TRBV9 TGTGCCAGCAGCGTAGCTTCTCCCGGCTTGGACACCATATATTTT CASSVASPGLDTIYF
- TRBD1 TRBJ2-7 TRBV2 TGTGCCAGCAGGGAAACAGGGGCCTACGAGCAGTACTTC CASRETGAYEQYF
- TRBD2 TRBJ2-3 TRBV6-5 TGTGCCAGCAGTGGACTAGCGGGGGGGCCAGATACGCAGTATTTT CASSGLAGGPDTQYF
- TRBD2 TRBJ2-3 TRBV30 TGTGCCTTAGAGGGCGGGGGGATTCGGGATACGCAGTATTTT CALEGGGIRDTQYF
- - TRBJ1-1 TRBV7-9 TGTGCCAGCAGCCCCGGGCCGAACACTGAAGCTTTCTTT CASSPGPNTEAFF
- - TRBJ1-2 TRBV4-3 TGCGCCAGCAGCCAAGAGTCCAGGGGATTCTATGGCTACACCTTC CASSQESRGFYGYTF
once - TRBJ2-1 TRBV30 TGTGCCTGGAGTCTAACCAGACCGCGGTTCTTC CAWSLTRPRFF
- TRBD1 TRBJ2-5 TRBV10-3 TGTGCCATCAGGGCCGGACAGGGTCAAGAGACCCAGTACTTC CAIRAGQGQETQYF
- TRBD2 TRBJ2-5 TRBV5-1 TGCGCCAGCAGCTTGGCGGGGGGTCAAGAGACCCAGTACTTC CASSLAGGQETQYF
once - TRBJ1-1 TRBV6-5 TGTGCCAGCAGTTACTCGTTTACGTTATGGGGGGAAGCTTTCTTT CASSYSFTLWGEAFF
- - TRBJ2-7 TRBV18 TGTGCCAGCTCACCCGGACAGCGATCCTACGAGCAGTACTTC CASSPGQRSYEQYF
- - TRBJ2-7 TRBV6-1 TGTGCCACCGCAGCTGCAAGTCAAGGGCCCTACGAGCAGTACTTC CATAAASQGPYEQYF
- - TRBJ1-2 TRBV28 TGTGCCAGCAACCGGGACTTAAACTATGGCTACACCTTC CASNRDLNYGYTF
medium-sized TRBD1 TRBJ1-6 TRBV27 TGTGCCAGCAGGGGACAGGGTTCGCCCCTCCACTTT CASRGQGSPLHF
- - TRBJ1-3 TRBV11-2 TGTGCCAGCAGCTCCTCAGGCTCTGGAAACACCATATATTTT CASSSSGSGNTIYF
- - TRBJ2-7 TRBV30 TGTGCCTGGAGTCAGGCGTACGTACCCTACGAGCAGTACTTC CAWSQAYVPYEQYF
- TRBD1 TRBJ2-7 TRBV5-4 TGTGCCAGCAGCTTAGGGGGCCGCCGTGACGAGCAGTACTTC CASSLGGRRDEQYF
- TRBD2 TRBJ2-1 TRBV29-1 TGCAGCGGACTAGCGAGCGGAGGGGAGCAGTTCTTC CSGLASGGEQFF
- - TRBJ2-2 TRBV5-1 TGCGCCAGCAGCTTGAATCCGGGACAGGCGACAGCGGGGCAGTTTTTT CASSLNPGQATAGQFF
once - TRBJ2-1 TRBV7-7 TGTGCCAGCAGCTCAGGGACCTACAATGAGCAGTTCTTC CASSSGTYNEQFF
- - TRBJ2-3 TRBV11-2 TGTGCCAGCAGCGTTGAGGGCAGTTCCAATACGCAGTATTTT CASSVEGSSNTQYF
- - TRBJ2-5 TRBV11-2 TGTGCCAGCAGCCAAGGGGAGACCCAGTACTTC CASSQGETQYF
- TRBD1 TRBJ1-1 TRBV13 TGTGCCAGCAGCCGAACCGGGACAGCGAAGCTTGAAGCTTTCTTT CASSRTGTAKLEAFF
few - TRBJ2-4 TRBV11-2 TGTGCCAGCAGCCTCCGACTGGACTTAGCCAAAAACATTCAGTACTTC CASSLRLDLAKNIQYF
- - TRBJ2-7 TRBV15 TGTGCCACCAGCAGAGCCGGGGGCCACTCCTACGAGCAGTACTTC CATSRAGGHSYEQYF
- TRBD1 TRBJ1-1 TRBV15 TGTGCCACCAGCAGGTTTACAGGGGCTCTTGGTGCTTTCTTT CATSRFTGALGAFF
- - TRBJ1-5 TRBV7-2 TGTGCCAGCAGCTTAGCGTTGCAGCCAAATCAGCCCCAGCATTTT CASSLALQPNQPQHF
- - TRBJ2-7 TRBV29-1 TGCAGCGTTGCAGGAGGGTCCGAGCAGTACTTC CSVAGGSEQYF
- - TRBJ1-3 TRBV9 TGTGCCAGCAGCGTATCAGGGTCTGGAAACACCATATATTTT CASSVSGSGNTIYF
- - TRBJ2-3 TRBV30 TGTGCCTGGAGTTTTCCGGGATTTCGTGGCACAGATACGCAGTATTTT CAWSFPGFRGTDTQYF
- - TRBJ2-3 TRBV5-4 TGTGCCAGCAGCTGGATATCGGAAGGTACGCAGTATTTT CASSWISEGTQYF
- - TRBJ2-5 TRBV9 TGTGCCAGCAGCGCCTTAGAGACCGTCGAGGGGGTCCAGTACTTC CASSALETVEGVQYF
few TRBD1 TRBJ1-1 TRBV7-2 TGTGCCAGCAGCTTATGGGGCAGGGGGCGGACTGAAGCTTTCTTT CASSLWGRGRTEAFF
- TRBD1 TRBJ2-3 TRBV4-2 TGTGCCAGCAGCCAAGACCTCCCGGGACAGGGACCAGATACGCAGTATTTT CASSQDLPGQGPDTQYF
- - TRBJ1-1 TRBV5-6 TGTGCCAGCAGCATCGGATTGAACACTGAAGCTTTCTTT CASSIGLNTEAFF